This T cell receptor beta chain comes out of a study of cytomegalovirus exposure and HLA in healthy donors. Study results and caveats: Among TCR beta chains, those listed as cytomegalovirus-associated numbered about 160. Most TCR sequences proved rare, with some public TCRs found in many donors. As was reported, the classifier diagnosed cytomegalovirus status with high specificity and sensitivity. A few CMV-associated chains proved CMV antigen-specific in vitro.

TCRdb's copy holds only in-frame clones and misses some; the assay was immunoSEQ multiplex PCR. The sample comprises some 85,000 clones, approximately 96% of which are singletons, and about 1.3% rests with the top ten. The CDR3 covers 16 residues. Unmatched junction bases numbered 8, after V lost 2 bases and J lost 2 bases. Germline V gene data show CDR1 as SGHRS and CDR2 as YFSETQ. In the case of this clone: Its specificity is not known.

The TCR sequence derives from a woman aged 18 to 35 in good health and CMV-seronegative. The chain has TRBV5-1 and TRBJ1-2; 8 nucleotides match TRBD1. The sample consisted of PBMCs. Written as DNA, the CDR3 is TGCGCCAGCAGCTTCCCGGACAGGGATCAAAACTATGGCTACACCTTC. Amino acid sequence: CASSFPDRDQNYGYTF. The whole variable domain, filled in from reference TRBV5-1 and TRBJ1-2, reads KAGVTQTPRYLIKTRGQQVTLSCSPISGHRSVSWYQQTPGQGLQFLFEYFSETQRNKGNFPGRFSGRQFSNSRSEMNVSTLELGDSALYLCASSFPDRDQNYGYTFGSGTRLTVV.